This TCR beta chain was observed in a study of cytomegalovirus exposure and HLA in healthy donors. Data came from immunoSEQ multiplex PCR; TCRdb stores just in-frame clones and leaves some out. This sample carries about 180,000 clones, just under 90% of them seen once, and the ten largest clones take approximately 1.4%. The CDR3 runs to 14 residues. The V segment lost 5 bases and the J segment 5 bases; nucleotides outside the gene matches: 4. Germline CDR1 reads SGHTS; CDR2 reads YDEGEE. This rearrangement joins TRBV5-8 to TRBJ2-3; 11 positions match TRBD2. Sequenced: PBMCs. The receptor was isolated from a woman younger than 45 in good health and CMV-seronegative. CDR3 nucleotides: TGTGCCAGCAGTTTAGCGGGGGGGCGAGATACGCAGTATTTT. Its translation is CASSLAGGRDTQYF.